This is a list of T cell receptor beta chains from one sample in a study of cytomegalovirus exposure and HLA in healthy donors. Using immunoSEQ multiplex PCR, the repertoire was profiled, and TCRdb retains in-frame clones only, with some absent. This table has around 120,000 clones, roughly 14% appearing once. The sequenced material came from PBMCs. The receptors here all came from a woman under 30 in good health and CMV-seronegative. Both conserved end residues are part of each CDR3. The D gene is left open where the match is weak. Expanded clones are given a class, and other clones once, few, many or no size at all.

J	V	D	size	CDR3	DNA
TRBJ2-7	TRBV30	TRBD1	-	CAWSAGQRDEQYF	TGTGCCTGGAGTGCGGGACAGAGGGACGAGCAGTACTTC
TRBJ2-5	TRBV30	-	few	CAWSSVGIQETQYF	TGTGCCTGGAGTAGCGTAGGTATCCAAGAGACCCAGTACTTC
TRBJ2-7	TRBV13	TRBD1	few	CASSVRDRGREQYF	TGTGCCAGCAGCGTCCGGGACAGGGGGCGCGAGCAGTACTTC
TRBJ2-2	TRBV30	TRBD1	-	CAWSKRTGGTGELFF	TGTGCCTGGAGTAAAAGGACAGGGGGCACCGGGGAGCTGTTTTTT
TRBJ1-2	TRBV7-9	TRBD1	-	CASSFGTGDGYTF	TGTGCCAGCAGCTTCGGGACAGGGGATGGCTACACCTTC
TRBJ2-7	TRBV14	-	few	CASSQGPDFYYEQYF	TGTGCCAGCAGCCAGGGGCCGGATTTTTACTACGAGCAGTACTTC
TRBJ1-3	TRBV28	-	-	CASSPGWSGNTIYF	TGTGCCAGCAGTCCCGGGTGGAGTGGAAACACCATATATTTT
TRBJ2-5	TRBV30	-	few	CAWTLTGFGETQYF	TGTGCCTGGACCCTCACAGGGTTTGGAGAGACCCAGTACTTC
TRBJ1-5	TRBV7-9	TRBD1	-	CASSYSTGGLYQPQHF	TGTGCCAGCAGTTATTCGACAGGGGGCTTGTATCAGCCCCAGCATTTT
TRBJ2-5	TRBV5-6	-	few	CASSTSGLQETQYF	TGTGCCAGCAGCACTTCCGGTCTCCAAGAGACCCAGTACTTC
TRBJ2-3	TRBV5-1	-	few	CASSLELASTDTQYF	TGCGCCAGCAGCTTGGAGCTAGCGAGCACAGATACGCAGTATTTT
TRBJ2-7	TRBV30	-	few	CAWSGSYEQYF	TGTGCCTGGAGTGGGAGCTACGAGCAGTACTTC
TRBJ2-5	TRBV5-6	TRBD2	-	CASSLVAGGQETQYF	TGTGCCAGCAGCTTGGTAGCGGGGGGGCAAGAGACCCAGTACTTC
TRBJ1-5	TRBV15	-	few	CATSRDRVERANQPQHF	TGTGCCACCAGCAGAGATCGGGTAGAGAGGGCCAATCAGCCCCAGCATTTT
TRBJ2-5	TRBV7-3	-	-	CASSPIASQETQYF	TGTGCCAGCAGCCCGATTGCCAGCCAAGAGACCCAGTACTTC
TRBJ2-7	TRBV27	-	once	CASSNPPYEQYF	TGTGCCAGCAGCAATCCCCCCTACGAGCAGTACTTC
TRBJ1-1	TRBV9	-	few	CASSGRDTEAFF	TGTGCCAGCAGCGGCCGGGACACTGAAGCTTTCTTT
TRBJ2-5	TRBV27	TRBD1	few	CASSPTSQGETQYF	TGTGCCAGCAGCCCCACTTCACAGGGGGAGACCCAGTACTTC
TRBJ1-1	TRBV15	-	few	CATSRDWAGNTEAFF	TGTGCCACCAGCAGAGATTGGGCAGGGAACACTGAAGCTTTCTTT
TRBJ1-4	TRBV2	TRBD1	few	CASNPDRGATNEKLFF	TGTGCCAGCAACCCGGACAGGGGTGCAACTAATGAAAAACTGTTTTTT
TRBJ2-2	TRBV18	TRBD2	-	CASSPRGTSGGQNTGELFF	TGTGCCAGCTCACCACGGGGGACTAGCGGGGGCCAGAACACCGGGGAGCTGTTTTTT
TRBJ2-7	TRBV5-6	TRBD2	few	CASSSGGGEQYF	TGTGCCAGCAGCTCCGGGGGGGGAGAGCAGTACTTC
TRBJ2-3	TRBV5-4	TRBD2	-	CATRGSGGARSDTQYF	TGTGCCACCCGGGGTAGCGGGGGGGCTCGTTCGGATACGCAGTATTTT
TRBJ2-1	TRBV9	-	-	CASSVGQGNNEQFF	TGTGCCAGCAGCGTAGGTCAGGGGAACAATGAGCAGTTCTTC
TRBJ1-1	TRBV5-4	TRBD1	-	CASRRVLQGANVNTEAFF	TGTGCCAGCAGGCGAGTATTACAGGGGGCCAATGTGAACACTGAAGCTTTCTTT
TRBJ2-7	TRBV30	-	few	CAWSQTQGGYEQYF	TGTGCCTGGAGTCAAACCCAGGGTGGGTACGAGCAGTACTTC
TRBJ2-1	TRBV6-5	TRBD2	-	CASSPGLAGAEEQFF	TGTGCCAGCAGCCCCGGACTAGCGGGAGCTGAAGAGCAGTTCTTC
TRBJ2-7	TRBV7-9	-	-	CASSLESSSYEQYF	TGTGCCAGCAGCTTAGAATCTAGCTCCTACGAGCAGTACTTC
TRBJ1-3	TRBV7-9	TRBD1	-	CAYWTGPGNTIYF	TGTGCCTACTGGACAGGGCCTGGAAACACCATATATTTT
TRBJ1-5	TRBV2	-	-	CASSVDGVGVGGQPQHF	TGTGCCAGCAGTGTGGACGGGGTTGGGGTGGGGGGTCAGCCCCAGCATTTT
TRBJ1-6	TRBV2	-	-	CASSDVQGNSPLHF	TGTGCCAGCAGTGACGTTCAGGGTAATTCACCCCTCCACTTT
TRBJ2-7	TRBV15	TRBD1	-	CATSRDRSGGIDEQYF	TGTGCCACCAGCAGAGATCGGTCAGGGGGCATCGACGAGCAGTACTTC
TRBJ1-5	TRBV6-1	TRBD1	-	CASTDRGQGDQPQHF	TGTGCCAGCACCGATCGAGGACAGGGGGATCAGCCCCAGCATTTT
TRBJ1-2	TRBV9	-	-	CASSPRYDQGNGYTF	TGTGCCAGCAGCCCACGATATGATCAGGGAAATGGCTACACCTTC
TRBJ1-3	TRBV28	TRBD1	few	CASSSGTGGYGNTIYF	TGTGCCAGCAGTTCCGGGACAGGGGGTTATGGAAACACCATATATTTT
TRBJ2-1	TRBV5-4	TRBD2	few	CASSLKREVDDEQFF	TGTGCCAGCAGCTTAAAGCGGGAGGTTGACGATGAGCAGTTCTTC
TRBJ2-7	TRBV30	TRBD1	-	CAWGTETYEQYF	TGTGCCTGGGGGACAGAAACCTACGAGCAGTACTTC
TRBJ2-7	TRBV7-9	TRBD1	-	CASSWPSGTGVYEQYF	TGTGCCAGCAGCTGGCCCTCCGGGACAGGGGTGTACGAGCAGTACTTC
TRBJ1-5	TRBV7-9	TRBD1	few	CASSLYGQGAVQPQHF	TGTGCCAGCAGCCTATATGGACAGGGGGCCGTTCAGCCCCAGCATTTT
TRBJ2-5	TRBV6-1	TRBD2	many	CASSGLAGGPETQYF	TGTGCCAGCAGTGGACTAGCGGGGGGGCCAGAGACCCAGTACTTC
TRBJ2-1	TRBV30	-	-	CAWTAVASEQFF	TGTGCCTGGACAGCTGTAGCGAGTGAGCAGTTCTTC
TRBJ1-4	TRBV6-5	TRBD1	-	CASSLGTVAEKLFF	TGTGCCAGCAGCCTCGGGACAGTCGCTGAAAAACTGTTTTTT
TRBJ2-2	TRBV5-1	TRBD2	few	CASSRGGARGTGELFF	TGCGCCAGCAGCCGGGGAGGGGCCCGTGGCACCGGGGAGCTGTTTTTT
TRBJ1-5	TRBV19	TRBD1	few	CASQGADFSNQPQHF	TGTGCCAGTCAGGGGGCTGATTTTAGCAATCAGCCCCAGCATTTT
TRBJ1-1	TRBV29-1	-	-	CSVFAGYDTEAFF	TGCAGCGTTTTCGCAGGGTATGATACTGAAGCTTTCTTT
TRBJ1-2	TRBV6-5	TRBD1	-	CASMTGGEGYTF	TGTGCCAGCATGACAGGGGGGGAAGGCTACACCTTC
TRBJ1-2	TRBV4-1	TRBD1	few	CASSEGQKVLYGYTF	TGCGCCAGCAGCGAGGGACAGAAGGTCCTTTATGGCTACACCTTC
TRBJ2-3	TRBV27	TRBD2	-	CASSQGTSGYTDTQYF	TGTGCCAGCAGTCAGGGGACTAGCGGATACACAGATACGCAGTATTTT
TRBJ2-7	TRBV6-5	TRBD1	few	CASSWDREGEQYF	TGTGCCAGCAGTTGGGACAGGGAGGGCGAGCAGTACTTC
TRBJ2-7	TRBV30	-	few	CAWRDGSSYEQYF	TGTGCCTGGCGGGACGGGAGCTCCTACGAGCAGTACTTC
TRBJ2-7	TRBV28	TRBD2	-	CASSLAGRERGQYF	TGTGCCAGCAGTTTAGCGGGGAGGGAGAGAGGGCAGTACTTC
TRBJ1-6	TRBV7-2	TRBD1	-	CASSPRQGRNNSPLHF	TGTGCCAGCAGCCCAAGACAGGGGCGGAATAATTCACCCCTCCACTTT
TRBJ2-2	TRBV10-3	TRBD1	-	CAIRRTGDTTGELFF	TGTGCCATCAGACGGACAGGGGATACAACCGGGGAGCTGTTTTTT